This record concerns one T cell receptor beta chain sequence. Its matching antigen is unknown. This entry is derived from a study of T cell responses to AZD1222 COVID-19 vaccine. Study context: Samples with a second dose at about 4 or about 12 weeks were pooled together.

Findings and caveats of the study: Mapped onto spike, vaccine-associated CD4 TCRs spanned it and were dominant at 160-218 and 743-854. The number of AZD1222 recipients seropositive at baseline was only 5 to 7. Nearly half of the spike-specific TCRs reportedly recognize variant regions that carry no mutations.

This CDR3 has 15 amino acids. Deletions cut 0 bases from V and 7 bases from J, with 17 bases between. Germline assignment: CDR1 SGHRS and CDR2 YFSETQ. Data came from immunoSEQ multiplex PCR; TCRdb stores just in-frame clones and leaves some out. The profile shows 110,000 to 150,000 clones, around 90% of them singletons. This chain joins TRBV5-1 and TRBJ2-7; D call uncertain. The TCR originated in an adult in good health. The starting material was peripheral blood, obtained on day 0 of AZD1222 vaccination. This chain's CDR3 is CASSLVVDSASEQYF. In DNA, the CDR3 is TGCGCCAGCAGCTTGGTAGTTGACTCCGCGTCAGAGCAGTACTTC. Combining the CDR3 with reference TRBV5-1 and TRBJ2-7 gives the whole variable domain KAGVTQTPRYLIKTRGQQVTLSCSPISGHRSVSWYQQTPGQGLQFLFEYFSETQRNKGNFPGRFSGRQFSNSRSEMNVSTLELGDSALYLCASSLVVDSASEQYFGPGTRLTVT.